The 24 T cell receptor beta chains below were found in one sample sequenced in a study of blood T cell repertoires in COVID-19. The method was immunoSEQ multiplex PCR; TCRdb's version includes in-frame clones alone and lacks a portion of them. Of roughly 220,000 clones in the sample, more than 80% were seen once. Sequencing was performed on peripheral blood. These receptor sequences come from a man between 25 and 39 years old who had recovered from COVID-19.

V and J are TRBV29-1 and TRBJ2-2, with 10 bases lining up with TRBD2. The V segment lost 4 bases and the J segment 6 bases; nucleotides outside the gene matches: 11. CDR3 length: 16 amino acids. From germline, CDR1 is SQVTM and CDR2 ANQGSEA. The CDR3 sequence: CSVVFSGGAKAGELFF. DNA of the CDR3: TGCAGCGTTGTTTTCAGCGGGGGGGCCAAGGCCGGGGAGCTGTTTTTT.

The V gene is TRBV3-1 (or the pseudogene TRBV3-2), the J gene TRBJ2-2; 9 bases match TRBD2. This CDR3 comprises 17 residues. V was pared by 8 bases and J by 4 bases, with 14 bases of the junction left unmatched. Germline V gene data show CDR1 as LGHDT and CDR2 as YNNKEL (reference sequence). CDR3 loop: CASALRRGGPGTGELFF. The CDR3 bases are TGTGCCAGCGCACTCCGGCGGGGGGGCCCGGGCACCGGGGAGCTGTTTTTT.

This clone turned up a few times. The chain links TRBV5-4 to TRBJ2-3; perhaps TRBD1 as D (5 bases). Trimming cost V 3 bases and J 0 bases, with 14 bases left between them. Looked up from germline, CDR1 is SGHNT and CDR2 is YYREEE (reference sequence). The CDR3 spans 16 residues. CDR3 DNA: TGTGCCAGCAGCTCAGCGACAGTGGCGAGCACAGATACGCAGTATTTT. This codes for CASSSATVASTDTQYF.

J is TRBJ2-1 and V is TRBV2; 7 bases fit TRBD2. The CDR3 is 13 residues long. J gave up 15 bases and V 1 base, and 9 bases lay outside the gene matches. Germline V lookup: CDR1 SNHLY, CDR2 FYNNEI. CDR3 region: CASSEGIAGWTFF. CDR3 coding DNA: TGTGCCAGCAGTGAAGGAATAGCGGGCTGGACGTTCTTC.

The chain combines TRBV5-4 with TRBJ2-5; 7 bases map to TRBD1. The CDR3 contains 15 residues. Germline assignment: CDR1 SGHNT and CDR2 YYREEE (reference sequence). The ends lost 0 bases at V and 5 bases at J; junction bases unmatched: 7. CDR3 loop: CASSLATRGRETQYF. In DNA form, the CDR3 reads TGTGCCAGCAGCTTGGCCACGAGGGGGCGGGAGACCCAGTACTTC.

CDR3 residues: CASSPLGDRGSYEQYF. The CDR3 DNA follows: TGTGCCAGCTCACCCCTGGGGGACAGGGGGTCCTACGAGCAGTACTTC. This sequence joins TRBV18 and TRBJ2-7; TRBD1 agrees at 11 bases. CDR1 is KGHSH, CDR2 LQKENI, per germline. The CDR3 covers 16 residues. The trim removed 3 bases at V and 1 base at J, leaving 5 bases unmatched. Drawing the rest from reference TRBV18 and TRBJ2-7, the complete variable domain is NAGVMQNPRHLVRRRGQEARLRCSPMKGHSHVYWYRQLPEEGLKFMVYLQKENIIDESGMPKERFSAEFPKEGPSILRIQQVVRGDSAAYFCASSPLGDRGSYEQYFGPGTRLTVT.

This chain connects TRBV7-8 to TRBJ2-5; possibly TRBD2 for D (5 bases). Germline V lookup: CDR1 SGHVS, CDR2 FQNEAQ. CDR3 length: 12 residues. Trimming shortened V by 6 bases and J by 7 bases, and 12 bases separated the two germline ends. Here the CDR3 reads CASRPARGTQYF. CDR3 sequence (DNA): TGTGCCAGCAGACCCGCACGGGGGACCCAGTACTTC.

The chain uses TRBV6-4 and TRBJ2-3; D uncertain. The germline V gene has CDR1 MRHNA and CDR2 SNTAGT. The CDR3 consists of 12 residues. The V end was cut by 0 bases, the J end by 10 bases, with 8 bases between. CDR3 sequence (DNA): TGTGCCAGCAGTGACTCGGGTCGGGCGCAGTATTTT. It translates to CASSDSGRAQYF.

The J gene is TRBJ1-2, the V gene TRBV27; D is unresolved. Trimming took off 4 bases at V and 2 bases at J, with 11 bases between the two ends. Germline V gene sequence: CDR1 MNHEY, CDR2 SMNVEV (reference sequence). The length of the CDR3 is 14 residues. CDR3 sequence reads: CASSYGIKNYGYTF. The CDR3 bases are TGTGCCAGCAGTTACGGGATTAAAAACTATGGCTACACCTTC.

This chain joins TRBV6-5 and TRBJ2-7; 7 bases agree with TRBD1. The CDR3 runs to 13 residues. Germline CDR1 is MNHEY and CDR2 is SVGAGI. With V trimmed by 7 bases and J by 9 bases, 12 bases remained unmatched. CDR3 bases: TGTGCCAGCACCGAAAGGGACAGCTCCAGGCAGTACTTC. It encodes CASTERDSSRQYF.

The chain joins TRBV19 to TRBJ1-2; D ambiguous. Per germline, CDR1 LNHDA and CDR2 SQIVND (reference sequence). The CDR3 covers 15 residues. Trimming removed 2 bases at V and 2 bases at J, with 12 bases between. In nucleotides, the CDR3 is TGTGCCAGTAGTATAACTTCCGGGAGGAACTATGGCTACACCTTC. It translates to CASSITSGRNYGYTF.

The rearrangement uses TRBV24-1 and TRBJ2-1; D possibly corresponds to TRBD2 (5 bases). The CDR3 sequence is 17 residues long. V dropped 1 base and J dropped 5 bases, with 17 bases sitting between them. CDR1 is KGHDR and CDR2 is SFDVKD in the germline V gene. CDR3 in amino acids: CATSDLVTGNSNNEQFF. The CDR3 DNA is TGTGCCACCAGTGATTTAGTAACGGGAAATTCCAACAATGAGCAGTTCTTC.

The chain joins TRBV4-1 to TRBJ1-2, with D tentatively TRBD1 (5 bases). Germline V lookup: CDR1 MGHRA, CDR2 YSYEKL. CDR3 length: 15 amino acids. V lost 0 bases, J lost 3 bases, and 11 bases lay in between. CDR3 sequence (DNA): TGCGCCAGCAGCCAAGACAGGGTTCGGGACTATGGCTACACCTTC. Translated: CASSQDRVRDYGYTF.

The V gene is TRBV10-3, the J gene TRBJ2-5, with D perhaps TRBD2 (5 bases). Germline V gene sequence: CDR1 ENHRY, CDR2 SYGVKD. The CDR3 has 14 residues. The V and J ends lost 2 bases and 4 bases respectively, with 11 bases between them. The CDR3 reads CAISEMDAGETQYF. CDR3 DNA sequence: TGTGCCATCAGTGAGATGGACGCGGGAGAGACCCAGTACTTC.

DNA for the CDR3: TGCGCCAGCAGCCCTGGAGGGGCAGGGTCTAGCACAGATACGCAGTATTTT. Encoded protein: CASSPGGAGSSTDTQYF. This chain connects TRBV5-1 to TRBJ2-3, with a tentative D call TRBD2 (6 bases). The CDR3 loop spans 17 amino acids. Germline V gives CDR1 SGHRS, CDR2 YFSETQ. V was cut by 4 bases and J by 0 bases, with 18 bases left in between.

The V gene is TRBV12-3 or TRBV12-4, the J gene TRBJ2-5; D might be TRBD1 (6 bases). The CDR3 is made up of 13 amino acids. The ends were cut back, 6 bases at V and 2 bases at J, with 10 bases in the middle. This CDR3 reads CASRRQEQETQYF. As DNA, the CDR3 is TGTGCCAGCAGGAGACAGGAACAAGAGACCCAGTACTTC.

CDR3 sequence (DNA): TGCGCCAGCAGCTCAGGGGCAGGGAACACTGAAGCTTTCTTT. Translated: CASSSGAGNTEAFF. The chain is built from TRBV5-1 and TRBJ1-1; D is possibly TRBD1 (6 bases). Trimming cost V 3 bases and J 1 base, with 10 bases left between them. Germline assignment: CDR1 SGHRS and CDR2 YFSETQ. The CDR3 runs to 14 residues.

The chain carries TRBV6-5 and TRBJ1-1, with a tentative D call TRBD1 (6 bases). V lost 5 bases and J 7 bases, leaving 14 bases between the germline ends. The CDR3 contains 13 residues. Germline lookup yields CDR1 MNHEY and CDR2 SVGAGI. CDR3 in DNA: TGTGCCAGCAGTCCCCCGGGGGGCGGTGAAGCTTTCTTT. Residues: CASSPPGGGEAFF.

The chain is built from TRBV19 and TRBJ2-7; perhaps TRBD2 as D (5 bases). Looked up from germline, CDR1 is LNHDA and CDR2 is SQIVND (reference sequence). The V and J ends lost 4 bases and 2 bases respectively, with 15 bases between them. The CDR3 length is 15 residues. Here the CDR3 DNA reads TGTGCCAGTAGTAATCTGAGGGCATTGACCTACGAGCAGTACTTC. Translating gives CASSNLRALTYEQYF.

This chain uses TRBV12-3 or TRBV12-4 with TRBJ2-7, with D maybe TRBD2 (5 bases). Trimming removed 3 bases at V and 6 bases at J, with 12 bases between. CDR3 size: 13 residues. This CDR3 reads CASSFDGVGEQYF. The CDR3, as DNA: TGTGCCAGCAGTTTCGACGGGGTAGGCGAGCAGTACTTC.

The chain joins TRBV6-5 to TRBJ2-7; maybe TRBD2 (6 bases). Trimming removed 5 bases from V and 5 bases from J, with 13 bases in between. Per germline, CDR1 MNHEY and CDR2 SVGAGI. CDR3 length: 13 residues. Written as DNA, the CDR3 is TGTGCCAGCAGTCTACGACTAGTTAACGAGCAGTACTTC. It is translated as CASSLRLVNEQYF.

Here the CDR3 reads CSVGGWTENYGYTF. CDR3 in DNA: TGCAGCGTCGGGGGGTGGACAGAGAACTATGGCTACACCTTC. J is TRBJ1-2 and V is TRBV29-1, with D possibly TRBD1 on 6 matching bases. V gave up 6 bases and J gave up 2 bases, with 16 bases separating them. This CDR3 is built from 14 residues. Germline V CDR1 and CDR2: SQVTM, ANQGSEA.

The chain recombines TRBV6-2 or TRBV6-3 with TRBJ1-6; TRBD1 is a possible D gene (6 bases). V lost 7 bases to trimming and J lost 6 bases, with 16 bases between them. In germline, CDR1 is MNHEY, CDR2 SVGEGT. The CDR3 sequence is 15 residues long. The CDR3 sequence: CASTPPTGTNSPLHF. The CDR3, as DNA: TGTGCCAGCACCCCCCCCACAGGGACTAATTCACCCCTCCACTTT.

The rearrangement links TRBV7-9 to TRBJ2-5; 9 nucleotides line up with TRBD2. The CDR3 sequence is 15 residues long. Trimming at V came to 4 bases and at J to 1 base, leaving 4 bases not matched to a gene. From germline, CDR1 is SEHNR and CDR2 FQNEAQ (reference sequence). The CDR3 reads CASSSLAGSQETQYF. Written as DNA, the CDR3 is TGTGCCAGCAGCTCCCTAGCGGGGTCCCAAGAGACCCAGTACTTC.